This entry describes one T cell receptor (beta chain). These data are taken from a study of blood T cell repertoires in COVID-19. Study in general: Both acute and convalescent COVID-19 samples were obtained from the United States, Italy and Spain. T cells, B-cell-depleted T cells, or PBMCs supplied cDNA or gDNA.

Per the authors' pipeline: For nucleated cells, counts were estimated from reference gene primer amplification. Method: immunoSEQ multiplex PCR; TCRdb's copy keeps in-frame clones and lacks some. That table supplies the V and J calls and clone size; D and trimming were determined from the DNA. Here the sample spans 14,000 to 15,000 clones, around 94% being singletons. This sequence originates from a human donor with active COVID-19. The donor label of this sample is uncertain. The sequenced material came from peripheral blood.

Here the CDR3 reads CASSLGPGGSYEQYF. The CDR3 nucleotides are TGTGCCAGCTCTCTAGGACCAGGGGGCTCCTACGAGCAGTACTTC. The V call is TRBV18, the J call TRBJ2-7, with 7 positions matching TRBD1. Germline CDR1 and CDR2: KGHSH and LQKENI. This CDR3 has 15 residues. The J segment lost 0 bases and the V segment lost 6 bases, leaving 8 bases of the junction unmatched.